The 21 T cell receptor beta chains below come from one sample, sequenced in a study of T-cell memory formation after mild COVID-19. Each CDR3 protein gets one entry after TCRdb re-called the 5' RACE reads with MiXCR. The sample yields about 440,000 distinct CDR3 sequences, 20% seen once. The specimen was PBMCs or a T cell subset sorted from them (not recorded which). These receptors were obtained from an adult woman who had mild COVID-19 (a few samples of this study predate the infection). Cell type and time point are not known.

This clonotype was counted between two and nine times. The CDR3 spells CASSYGISNQPQHF. For the CDR3, the DNA is TGTGCCAGCAGCTACGGAATTAGCAATCAGCCCCAGCATTTT. The chain employs TRBV7-8 and TRBJ1-5, with D unresolved. V lost 4 bases and J 0 bases, leaving 7 bases between the germline ends. This CDR3 is 14 amino acids long. The V gene's germline CDR1 is SGHVS and CDR2 FQNEAQ.

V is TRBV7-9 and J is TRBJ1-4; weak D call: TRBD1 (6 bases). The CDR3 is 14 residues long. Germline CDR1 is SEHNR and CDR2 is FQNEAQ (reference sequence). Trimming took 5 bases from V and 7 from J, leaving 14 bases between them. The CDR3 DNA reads TGTGCCAGCAGCCCCCCCGGGGGCACTGAAAAACTGTTTTTT. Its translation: CASSPPGGTEKLFF.

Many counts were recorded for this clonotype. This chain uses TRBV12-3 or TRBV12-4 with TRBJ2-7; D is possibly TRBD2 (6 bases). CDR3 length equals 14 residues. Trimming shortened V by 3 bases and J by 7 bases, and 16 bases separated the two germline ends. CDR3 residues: CASSLASDLYEQYF. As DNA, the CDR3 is TGTGCCAGCAGTTTGGCTAGCGATCTTTATGAGCAGTACTTC.

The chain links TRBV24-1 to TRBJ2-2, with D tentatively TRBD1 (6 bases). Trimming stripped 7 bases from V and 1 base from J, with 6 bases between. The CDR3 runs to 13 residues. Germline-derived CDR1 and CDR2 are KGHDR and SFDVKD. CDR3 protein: CATSRGNTGELFF. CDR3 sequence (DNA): TGTGCCACCAGCAGGGGGAACACCGGGGAGCTGTTTTTT.

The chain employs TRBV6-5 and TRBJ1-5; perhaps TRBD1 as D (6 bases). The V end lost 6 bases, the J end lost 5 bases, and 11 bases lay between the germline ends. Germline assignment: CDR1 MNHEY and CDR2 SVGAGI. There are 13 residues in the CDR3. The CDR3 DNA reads TGTGCCAGCAGGAGGGGGGGTGATCAGCCCCAGCATTTT. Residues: CASRRGGDQPQHF.

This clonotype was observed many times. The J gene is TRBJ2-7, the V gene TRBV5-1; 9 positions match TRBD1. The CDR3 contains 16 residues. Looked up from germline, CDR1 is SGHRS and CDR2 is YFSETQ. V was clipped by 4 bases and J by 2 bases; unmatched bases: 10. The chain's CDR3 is CASSLASGTGTYEQYF. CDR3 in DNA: TGCGCCAGCAGCCTTGCTTCCGGGACAGGGACCTACGAGCAGTACTTC.

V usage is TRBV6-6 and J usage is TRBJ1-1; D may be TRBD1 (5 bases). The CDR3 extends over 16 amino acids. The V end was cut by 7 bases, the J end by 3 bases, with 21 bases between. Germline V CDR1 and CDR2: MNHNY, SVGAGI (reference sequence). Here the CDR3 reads CASTVTSRVRDTEAFF. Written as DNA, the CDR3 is TGTGCCAGCACCGTTACTTCCAGGGTAAGGGACACTGAAGCTTTCTTT.

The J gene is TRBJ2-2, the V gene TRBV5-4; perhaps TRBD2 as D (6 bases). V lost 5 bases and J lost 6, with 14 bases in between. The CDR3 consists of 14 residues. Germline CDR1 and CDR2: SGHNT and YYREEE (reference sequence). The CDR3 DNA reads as TGTGCCAGCAGGCCCGCGGCGGGGTCCGGGGAGCTGTTTTTT. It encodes CASRPAAGSGELFF.

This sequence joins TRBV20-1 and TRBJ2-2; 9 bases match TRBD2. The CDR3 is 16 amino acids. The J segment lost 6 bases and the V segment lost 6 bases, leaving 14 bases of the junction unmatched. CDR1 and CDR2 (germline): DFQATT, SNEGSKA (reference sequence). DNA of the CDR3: TGCAGTGCCCAGGCCCCTGTGGGGACTAGCCCCGGGGAGCTGTTTTTT. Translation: CSAQAPVGTSPGELFF.

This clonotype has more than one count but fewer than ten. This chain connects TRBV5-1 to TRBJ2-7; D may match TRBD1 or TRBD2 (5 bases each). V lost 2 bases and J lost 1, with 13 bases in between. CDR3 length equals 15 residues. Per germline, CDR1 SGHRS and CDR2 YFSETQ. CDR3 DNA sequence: TGCGCCAGCAGCTTAAGTGGGGGTCAGTCCTACGAGCAGTACTTC. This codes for CASSLSGGQSYEQYF. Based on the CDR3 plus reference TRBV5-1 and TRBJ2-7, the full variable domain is KAGVTQTPRYLIKTRGQQVTLSCSPISGHRSVSWYQQTPGQGLQFLFEYFSETQRNKGNFPGRFSGRQFSNSRSEMNVSTLELGDSALYLCASSLSGGQSYEQYFGPGTRLTVT.

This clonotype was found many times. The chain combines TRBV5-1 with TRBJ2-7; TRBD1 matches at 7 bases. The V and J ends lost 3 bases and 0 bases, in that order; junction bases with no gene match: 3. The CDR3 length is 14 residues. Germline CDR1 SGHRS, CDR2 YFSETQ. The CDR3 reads CASSYDRASYEQYF. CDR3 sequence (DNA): TGCGCCAGCAGCTACGACAGGGCCTCCTACGAGCAGTACTTC. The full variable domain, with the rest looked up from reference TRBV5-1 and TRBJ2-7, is KAGVTQTPRYLIKTRGQQVTLSCSPISGHRSVSWYQQTPGQGLQFLFEYFSETQRNKGNFPGRFSGRQFSNSRSEMNVSTLELGDSALYLCASSYDRASYEQYFGPGTRLTVT.

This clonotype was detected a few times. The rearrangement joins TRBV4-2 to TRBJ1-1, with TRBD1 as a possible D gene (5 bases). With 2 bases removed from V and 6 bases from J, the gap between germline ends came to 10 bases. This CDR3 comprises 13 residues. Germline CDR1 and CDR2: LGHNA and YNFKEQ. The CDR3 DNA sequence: TGTGCCAGCAGCCAACCAGGGACTCCTGAAGCTTTCTTT. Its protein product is CASSQPGTPEAFF.

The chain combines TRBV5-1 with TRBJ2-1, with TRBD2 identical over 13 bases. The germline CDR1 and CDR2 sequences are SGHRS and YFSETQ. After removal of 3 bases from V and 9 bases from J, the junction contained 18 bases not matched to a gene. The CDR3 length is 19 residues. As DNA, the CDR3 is TGCGCCAGCAGCTCCGGGACTAGCGGGAACCCCCGACTTGGTAGTGAGCAGTTCTTC. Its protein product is CASSSGTSGNPRLGSEQFF.

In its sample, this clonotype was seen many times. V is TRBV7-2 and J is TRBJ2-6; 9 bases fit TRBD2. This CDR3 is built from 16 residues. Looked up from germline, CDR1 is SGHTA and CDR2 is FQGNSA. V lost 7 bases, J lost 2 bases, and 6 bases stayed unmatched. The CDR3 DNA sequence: TGTGCCAGCACCCTTAGCGGGGGAACTGGGGCCAACGTCCTGACTTTC. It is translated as CASTLSGGTGANVLTF. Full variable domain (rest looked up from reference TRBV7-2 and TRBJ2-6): GAGVSQSPSNKVTEKGKDVELRCDPISGHTALYWYRQSLGQGLEFLIYFQGNSAPDKSGLPSDRFSAERTGGSVSTLTIQRTQQEDSAVYLCASTLSGGTGANVLTFGAGSRLTVL.

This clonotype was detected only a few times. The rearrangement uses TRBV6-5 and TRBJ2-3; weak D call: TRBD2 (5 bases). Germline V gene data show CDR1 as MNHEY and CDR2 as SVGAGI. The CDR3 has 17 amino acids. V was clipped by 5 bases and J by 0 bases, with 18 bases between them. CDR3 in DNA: TGTGCCAGCAGTCGCGGGTGGCTTTCTATTAGCACAGATACGCAGTATTTT. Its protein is CASSRGWLSISTDTQYF.

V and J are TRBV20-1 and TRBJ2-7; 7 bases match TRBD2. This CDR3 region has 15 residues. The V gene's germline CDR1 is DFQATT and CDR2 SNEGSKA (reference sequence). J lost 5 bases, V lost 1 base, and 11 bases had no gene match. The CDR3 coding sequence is TGCAGTGCTAGAGTTTACGGGGGGAGCTTCGACGAGCAGTACTTC. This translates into CSARVYGGSFDEQYF.

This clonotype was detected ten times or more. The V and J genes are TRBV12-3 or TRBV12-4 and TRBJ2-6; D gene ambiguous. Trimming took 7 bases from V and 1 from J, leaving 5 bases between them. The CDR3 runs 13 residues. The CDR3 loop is CASIPSGANVLTF. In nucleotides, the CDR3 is TGTGCCAGCATTCCGTCTGGGGCCAACGTCCTGACTTTC.

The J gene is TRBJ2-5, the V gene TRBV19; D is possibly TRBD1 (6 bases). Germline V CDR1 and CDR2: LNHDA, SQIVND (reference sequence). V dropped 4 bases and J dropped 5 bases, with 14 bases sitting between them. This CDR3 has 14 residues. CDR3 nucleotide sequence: TGTGCCAGTAGTAAGAGGGGGAGTCGGGAGACCCAGTACTTC. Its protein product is CASSKRGSRETQYF.

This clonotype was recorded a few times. The chain's CDR3 is CSVDGGLGYTF. CDR3 coding DNA: TGCAGCGTTGACGGGGGGCTTGGCTACACCTTC. J is TRBJ1-2 and V is TRBV29-1, with D perhaps TRBD1 (6 bases). With 3 bases removed from V and 7 bases from J, the gap between germline ends came to 9 bases. Germline-derived CDR1 and CDR2 are SQVTM and ANQGSEA. This CDR3 comprises 11 residues.

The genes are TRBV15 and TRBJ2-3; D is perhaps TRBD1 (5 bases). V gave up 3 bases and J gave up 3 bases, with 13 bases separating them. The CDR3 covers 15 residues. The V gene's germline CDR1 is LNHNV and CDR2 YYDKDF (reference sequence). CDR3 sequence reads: CATSSRGLGTDTQYF. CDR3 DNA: TGTGCCACCAGCAGTAGGGGATTGGGGACAGATACGCAGTATTTT.

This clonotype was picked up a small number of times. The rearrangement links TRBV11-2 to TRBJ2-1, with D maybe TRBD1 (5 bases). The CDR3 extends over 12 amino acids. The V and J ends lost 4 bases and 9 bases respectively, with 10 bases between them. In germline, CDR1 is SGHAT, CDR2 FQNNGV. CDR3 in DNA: TGTGCCAGCAGCTATGGGGCCGGTGAGCAGTTCTTC. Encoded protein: CASSYGAGEQFF.